This entry lists 26 T cell receptor beta chains sequenced from one sample in a study of T-cell memory formation after mild COVID-19. TCRdb itself ran the 5' RACE reads through MiXCR, one entry per CDR3 protein. Of over 70,000 distinct CDR3 sequences in the sample, about 13% were seen once. The sequencing input was PBMCs or a T cell subset sorted from them (not recorded which). These receptors were collected from an adult woman who had mild COVID-19 (a few samples of this study predate the infection). Cell type and time point are not known.

The rearrangement links TRBV4-1 to TRBJ2-5, with 9 positions matching TRBD1. The length of the CDR3 is 16 residues. J was trimmed by 4 bases and V by 3 bases; bases with no gene match: 9. Germline CDR1 MGHRA, CDR2 YSYEKL. CDR3 sequence reads: CASSHATGQGIETQYF. DNA for the CDR3: TGCGCCAGCAGCCACGCAACGGGACAGGGTATAGAGACCCAGTACTTC.

This clonotype has just a few counts. This chain joins TRBV11-2 and TRBJ2-5; the D is unclear. The CDR3 has 9 residues. The germline CDR1 and CDR2 sequences are SGHAT and FQNNGV. The V end was cut by 5 bases, the J end by 11 bases, with 6 bases between. In DNA form, the CDR3 reads TGTGCCAGCAGCCCGCCTCAGTACTTC. It is translated as CASSPPQYF.

The table lists this clonotype with a few counts. CDR3 residues: CASSQGKMITSTDTQYF. CDR3 sequence (DNA): TGTGCCAGCAGCCAAGGGAAAATGATAACCAGCACAGATACGCAGTATTTT. J is TRBJ2-3 and V is TRBV4-2; D is unclear. CDR3 length equals 17 residues. Trimming cost V 1 base and J 0 bases, with 14 bases left between them. The germline V gene has CDR1 LGHNA and CDR2 YNFKEQ.

The CDR3 DNA reads TGTGCCAGCAGCTTAGCGGACAACTCGAACACCGGGGAGCTGTTTTTT. It codes for CASSLADNSNTGELFF. The chain is built from TRBV7-6 and TRBJ2-2; D may be TRBD1 (5 bases). Germline CDR1 and CDR2: SGHVS and FNYEAQ. The CDR3 extends over 16 amino acids. V was pared by 0 bases and J by 0 bases, with 8 bases between.

The rearrangement links TRBV29-1 to TRBJ2-3; 7 bases fit TRBD2. The CDR3 extends over 15 amino acids. From germline, CDR1 is SQVTM and CDR2 ANQGSEA. With V trimmed by 2 bases and J by 6 bases, 11 bases remained unmatched. The CDR3 nucleotides read TGCAGCGTTGAACTAGCGGCTTCCCCGGTGGATACGCAGTATTTT. Protein product: CSVELAASPVDTQYF.

The genes are TRBV12-3 or TRBV12-4 and TRBJ2-7, with D possibly called TRBD1 or TRBD2 (5 bases each). V lost 7 bases to trimming and J lost 3 bases, with 16 bases between them. This CDR3 spans 14 amino acids. The CDR3 DNA follows: TGTGCCAGCACTCCCCCACGGGGCAGCTACGAGCAGTACTTC. It specifies CASTPPRGSYEQYF.

This chain links TRBV19 with TRBJ1-1; weak D call: TRBD1 (5 bases). This CDR3 is 13 amino acids long. With 1 base removed from V and 5 bases from J, the gap between germline ends came to 8 bases. Germline CDR1 and CDR2: LNHDA and SQIVND (reference sequence). CDR3 nucleotide sequence: TGTGCCAGTAGTATAGGTGCAGGGACTGAAGCTTTCTTT. Encoded protein: CASSIGAGTEAFF.

This clonotype was seen a few times. The rearrangement links TRBV12-3 or TRBV12-4 to TRBJ2-3, with D possibly TRBD2 on 5 matching bases. CDR3 length: 12 residues. V dropped 4 bases and J dropped 12 bases, with 14 bases sitting between them. CDR3 coding DNA: TGTGCCAGCAGTTGGGGAGTTGAGGGCCAGTATTTT. Translating it yields CASSWGVEGQYF.

Comments on this clonotype: A junction boundary mismatches the germline segment, possibly from a read error. The CDR3 reads CASSITGSSYNEQFF. In DNA, the CDR3 is TGTGCCAGCAGCATAACGGGAAGCTCCTACAATGAGCAGTTCTTC. The chain recombines TRBV7-3 with TRBJ2-1, with D possibly matching TRBD2 (5 bases). Per germline, CDR1 SGHTA and CDR2 FQGTGA. This CDR3 comprises 15 residues.

This clonotype was recorded a few times. The V and J genes are TRBV9 and TRBJ2-1; TRBD1 aligns across 10 bases. CDR3 length: 16 residues. V dropped 3 bases and J dropped 9; count of bases not matched to a gene: 12. CDR1 and CDR2 (germline): SGDLS, YYNGEE. Here the CDR3 reads CASSAQTGGEFGEQFF. The CDR3 region has the DNA TGTGCCAGCAGCGCACAGACAGGGGGCGAGTTCGGTGAGCAGTTCTTC.

This clonotype showed up just a few times. The chain links TRBV5-8 to TRBJ2-7; TRBD1 is a possible D gene (6 bases). This CDR3 region has 15 residues. Trimming stripped 0 bases from V and 2 bases from J, with 12 bases between. Per germline, CDR1 SGHTS and CDR2 YDEGEE. As DNA, the CDR3 is TGTGCCAGCAGCTTGGCAGGGGCAGCAACCTACGAGCAGTACTTC. This codes for CASSLAGAATYEQYF. Looking up the rest from reference TRBV5-8 and TRBJ2-7 gives the full variable domain: EAGVTQSPTHLIKTRGQQATLRCSPISGHTSVYWYQQALGLGLQFLLWYDEGEERNRGNFPPRFSGRQFPNYSSELNVNALELEDSALYLCASSLAGAATYEQYFGPGTRLTVT.

This clonotype was seen a few times. This chain joins TRBV9 and TRBJ2-7; D might be TRBD1 or TRBD2, each matching 5 bases. V was clipped by 3 bases and J by 2 bases, with 12 bases between them. This CDR3 contains 14 residues. The germline V gene has CDR1 SGDLS and CDR2 YYNGEE. Written as DNA, the CDR3 is TGTGCCAGCAGCGCGGGGACGGTCCCCTACGAGCAGTACTTC. Residues: CASSAGTVPYEQYF.

The J gene is TRBJ1-2, the V gene TRBV27; tentatively, D is TRBD1 (5 bases). Germline V gene sequence: CDR1 MNHEY, CDR2 SMNVEV (reference sequence). The CDR3 loop spans 15 amino acids. Trimming removed 5 bases from V and 0 bases from J, with 13 bases in between. CDR3 in amino acids: CASSPSGGANYGYTF. In DNA form, the CDR3 reads TGTGCCAGCAGTCCCTCCGGGGGGGCTAACTATGGCTACACCTTC.

The chain uses TRBV12-3 or TRBV12-4 and TRBJ2-7, with D perhaps matching TRBD2 (6 bases). Trimming left V 5 bases short and J 6 bases short, with 8 bases between. This CDR3 is built from 11 residues. The CDR3 DNA reads TGTGCCAGCAGTGGGGGACTCGAGCAGTACTTC. Amino acids: CASSGGLEQYF.

The chain recombines TRBV4-1 with TRBJ1-6; 9 nucleotides agree with TRBD1. V shed 8 bases and J 4 bases; nucleotides not matched to a gene: 6. Germline assignment: CDR1 MGHRA and CDR2 YSYEKL. The CDR3 sequence is 15 residues long. Here the CDR3 reads CASGQGPTYNSPLHF. In DNA, the CDR3 is TGCGCCAGCGGACAGGGGCCGACTTATAATTCACCCCTCCACTTT.

This clonotype occurred many times. The V gene is TRBV6-2 or TRBV6-3, the J gene TRBJ2-3; D ambiguous. Germline-derived CDR1 and CDR2 are MNHEY and SVGEGT. This CDR3 region has 13 residues. Trimming shortened V by 2 bases and J by 2 bases, and 5 bases separated the two germline ends. CDR3 region: CASSYGDTDTQYF. The DNA for the CDR3 is TGTGCCAGCAGTTACGGTGACACAGATACGCAGTATTTT.

The chain is built from TRBV11-1 and TRBJ1-2; D is perhaps TRBD1 (6 bases). Deletions cut 4 bases from V and 5 bases from J, with 20 bases between. From germline, CDR1 is SGHAT and CDR2 FQDESV (reference sequence). This CDR3 is built from 16 residues. The CDR3 nucleotides read TGTGCCAGCAGCTCGCCCCTCACGGGACACCTATATGGCTACACCTTC. Translated: CASSSPLTGHLYGYTF.

This clonotype was detected only a few times. The V call is TRBV24-1, the J call TRBJ1-2; no firm D call. Germline assignment: CDR1 KGHDR and CDR2 SFDVKD. The CDR3 is 14 amino acids. Trimming took 9 bases from V and 5 from J, leaving 18 bases between them. CDR3 sequence (DNA): TGTGCCACCGGCTACCTGGCAGGAAGTTATGGCTACACCTTC. Translated: CATGYLAGSYGYTF.

This clonotype has more than one count but fewer than ten. The CDR3 sequence is CASNREMGDYNEQFF. In nucleotides, the CDR3 is TGTGCCAGCAACAGAGAAATGGGGGACTACAATGAGCAGTTCTTC. This chain connects TRBV4-2 to TRBJ2-1; D may match TRBD1 or TRBD2 (5 bases each). Trimming removed 7 bases from V and 3 bases from J, with 16 bases in between. The CDR3 is 15 amino acids. Per germline, CDR1 LGHNA and CDR2 YNFKEQ.

This clonotype has a handful of counts. The chain combines TRBV4-3 with TRBJ1-2; 8 bases match TRBD1. CDR1 is LGHNA, CDR2 YSLEER, per germline. V lost 1 base to trimming and J lost 4 bases; unmatched junction nucleotides: 2. The CDR3 has 14 amino acids. The CDR3 loop reads CASSQGTGIYGYTF. DNA of the CDR3: TGCGCCAGCAGCCAAGGGACAGGGATCTATGGCTACACCTTC.

This clonotype was detected many times. This chain connects TRBV5-1 to TRBJ2-7; the D call may be TRBD1 or TRBD2 (5 bases each). CDR3 length: 15 amino acids. The V end was cut by 4 bases, the J end by 2 bases, with 16 bases between. CDR1 is SGHRS, CDR2 YFSETQ, per germline. This CDR3 is CASSPGTAAPYEQYF. In DNA, the CDR3 is TGCGCCAGCAGCCCCGGGACGGCCGCCCCCTACGAGCAGTACTTC.

In its sample, this clonotype was seen many times. This chain joins TRBV7-6 and TRBJ2-7; TRBD2 agrees at 11 bases. V dropped 5 bases and J dropped 3; count of bases not matched to a gene: 3. This CDR3 is 14 amino acids long. The germline gives CDR1 SGHVS, CDR2 FNYEAQ. The CDR3 nucleotides are TGTGCCAGCAGCGCGGGACTAGCGGACTACGAGCAGTACTTC. This codes for CASSAGLADYEQYF. Based on the CDR3 plus reference TRBV7-6 and TRBJ2-7, the full variable domain is GAGVSQSPRYKVTKRGQDVALRCDPISGHVSLYWYRQALGQGPEFLTYFNYEAQQDKSGLPNDRFSAERPEGSISTLTIQRTEQRDSAMYRCASSAGLADYEQYFGPGTRLTVT.

This clonotype was detected a few times. The rearrangement links TRBV7-2 to TRBJ2-5, with TRBD2 matching over 11 bases. V was clipped by 2 bases and J by 3 bases; unmatched bases: 5. CDR1 is SGHTA and CDR2 is FQGNSA in the germline V gene. The CDR3 runs to 16 residues. CDR3: CASSLTSGSYEETQYF. CDR3 DNA: TGTGCCAGCAGCTTAACTAGCGGGAGTTATGAAGAGACCCAGTACTTC.

This clonotype was seen only a few times. The V call is TRBV2, the J call TRBJ2-1, with D maybe TRBD2 (6 bases). CDR1 and CDR2 from the germline V gene are SNHLY and FYNNEI. The V end was cut by 10 bases, the J end by 7 bases, with 14 bases between. The CDR3 spans 12 residues. This CDR3 is CAIGDAGNEQFF. For the CDR3, the DNA is TGTGCCATCGGGGACGCGGGGAATGAGCAGTTCTTC.

This clonotype appeared a few times. J is TRBJ2-2 and V is TRBV7-9; possibly TRBD2 for D (7 bases). The CDR3 is made up of 19 amino acids. Germline loops: CDR1 SEHNR, CDR2 FQNEAQ (reference sequence). The germline V and J ends were trimmed by 5 bases and 6 bases, with 28 bases remaining between them. CDR3 nucleotides: TGTGCCAGCAGCCCGCTACGGGGGGCCCAGGGAGATTCGTCCGGGGAGCTGTTTTTT. Translated, it gives CASSPLRGAQGDSSGELFF.

This clonotype was observed a handful of times. The gene calls are TRBV29-1 and TRBJ2-1; 7 nucleotides match TRBD1. Looked up from germline, CDR1 is SQVTM and CDR2 is ANQGSEA. CDR3 length equals 12 residues. J gave up 9 bases and V 7 bases, and 9 bases lay outside the gene matches. The CDR3 nucleotides are TGCAGCGCCGAAGGGGGCCTGGGTGAGCAGTTCTTC. It encodes CSAEGGLGEQFF.